These 30 T cell receptor beta chains were all obtained from the same sample, sequenced in a study of blood T cell repertoires in COVID-19. Some clones are missing from TCRdb's copy, which holds only in-frame ones; the method was immunoSEQ multiplex PCR. The top ten hold 4% to 5% of the sample, which has approximately 200,000 clones, roughly 88% seen once. Sequences were obtained from peripheral blood. These receptors all stem from a woman in her twenties or thirties with acute or convalescent COVID-19.

This clone was observed a few times. The chain carries TRBV5-1 and TRBJ1-1; TRBD1 matches 7 bases. The CDR3 consists of 15 residues. Looked up from germline, CDR1 is SGHRS and CDR2 is YFSETQ. Trimming cost V 2 bases and J 0 bases; bases outside gene matches: 4. DNA for the CDR3: TGCGCCAGCAGCTTACGGGACAGCGTGAACACTGAAGCTTTCTTT. Its protein is CASSLRDSVNTEAFF.

The gene calls are TRBV20-1 and TRBJ2-5, with 8 nucleotides matching TRBD1. Looked up from germline, CDR1 is DFQATT and CDR2 is SNEGSKA (reference sequence). The CDR3 is made up of 15 amino acids. With V trimmed by 3 bases and J by 3 bases, 9 bases remained unmatched. CDR3 loop: CSASSWGQEKETQYF. The CDR3 DNA reads as TGCAGTGCTAGTTCCTGGGGACAGGAGAAAGAGACCCAGTACTTC.

This chain links TRBV4-1 with TRBJ2-2; D might be TRBD1 (5 bases). The CDR3 contains 14 residues. V dropped 1 base and J dropped 3 bases, with 6 bases sitting between them. Germline V gene lookup returns CDR1 MGHRA and CDR2 YSYEKL. The CDR3 region has the DNA TGCGCCAGCAGCCAAGCAGGGCACACCGGGGAGCTGTTTTTT. It codes for CASSQAGHTGELFF.

This clone turned up a few times. J is TRBJ1-1 and V is TRBV19; the D gene is possibly TRBD1 (6 bases). The CDR3 is made up of 13 amino acids. The V end lost 7 bases, the J end lost 3 bases, and 12 bases lay between the germline ends. Germline V gives CDR1 LNHDA, CDR2 SQIVND (reference sequence). CDR3: CASNREGDTEAFF. Here the CDR3 DNA reads TGTGCCAGTAACAGGGAAGGAGACACTGAAGCTTTCTTT.

The genes are TRBV11-3 and TRBJ2-7; maybe TRBD2 (5 bases). The CDR3 sequence is 13 residues long. CDR1 is SGHNT and CDR2 is YENEEA in the germline V gene. V dropped 2 bases and J dropped 4 bases, with 9 bases sitting between them. The CDR3 sequence is CASSLILGYEQYF. The CDR3, as DNA: TGTGCCAGCAGCTTAATACTAGGGTACGAGCAGTACTTC.

The chain has TRBV28 and TRBJ1-2; no reliable D call. This CDR3 spans 12 amino acids. The V end was cut by 8 bases, the J end by 2 bases, with 9 bases between. Per the germline V gene, CDR1 is MDHEN and CDR2 is SYDVKM. CDR3 nucleotide sequence: TGTGCCAGCTCTGGCACCAACTATGGCTACACCTTC. It encodes CASSGTNYGYTF.

The chain has TRBV27 and TRBJ2-3; D is possibly TRBD2 (6 bases). The ends were cut back, 5 bases at V and 2 bases at J, with 11 bases in the middle. This CDR3 region has 14 residues. Per the germline V gene, CDR1 is MNHEY and CDR2 is SMNVEV (reference sequence). CDR3: CASSKPGLTDTQYF. DNA of the CDR3: TGTGCCAGCAGTAAACCGGGACTCACAGATACGCAGTATTTT.

Here the CDR3 DNA reads TGTGCCAGCAGCCAAGGGAAACAGGGGACCACCGGGGAGCTGTTTTTT. Translation gives CASSQGKQGTTGELFF. V is TRBV3-1 (or the pseudogene TRBV3-2) and J is TRBJ2-2; 7 bases match TRBD1. The CDR3 totals 16 residues. With 1 base clipped from V and 4 bases from J, the junction kept 6 bases outside the gene matches. The germline gives CDR1 LGHDT, CDR2 YNNKEL (reference sequence).

This rearrangement joins TRBV5-5 to TRBJ1-1; tentatively, D is TRBD1 (5 bases). The germline V gene has CDR1 SGHKS and CDR2 YYEKEE (reference sequence). CDR3 size: 12 residues. The V and J ends lost 4 bases and 11 bases respectively, with 15 bases between them. The CDR3 DNA reads as TGTGCCAGCAGCCCTTACCCGGGGGAGGCTTTCTTT. It specifies CASSPYPGEAFF.

This sequence joins TRBV29-1 and TRBJ1-1; D gene unclear. This CDR3 region has 9 residues. V was pared by 7 bases and J by 13 bases, with 13 bases between. Germline V gene lookup returns CDR1 SQVTM and CDR2 ANQGSEA. CDR3 sequence reads: CSAGEEGFF. CDR3 in DNA: TGCAGCGCAGGAGAGGAGGGTTTCTTT.

CDR3 sequence reads: CASSLLTDDTQYF. The CDR3 nucleotides are TGCGCCAGCAGCTTGCTTACAGACGATACGCAGTATTTT. The chain recombines TRBV5-1 with TRBJ2-3; no reliable D call. Trimming removed 1 base from V and 6 bases from J, with 9 bases in between. CDR1 is SGHRS, CDR2 YFSETQ, per germline. The CDR3 loop spans 13 amino acids.

J is TRBJ2-2 and V is TRBV28; maybe TRBD2 (5 bases). This CDR3 spans 16 amino acids. Trimming removed 8 bases from V and 3 bases from J, with 19 bases in between. Germline-derived CDR1 and CDR2 are MDHEN and SYDVKM. The CDR3 loop is CASLDLSGTYTGELFF. The CDR3 region has the DNA TGTGCCAGCCTAGACCTATCGGGAACGTACACCGGGGAGCTGTTTTTT.

The CDR3 loop is CATSRDFATNEKLFF. CDR3 DNA sequence: TGTGCCACCAGCAGAGACTTTGCAACTAATGAAAAACTGTTTTTT. The gene calls are TRBV15 and TRBJ1-4; no firm D call. V was cut by 0 bases and J by 0 bases, with 5 bases left in between. From germline, CDR1 is LNHNV and CDR2 YYDKDF (reference sequence). The CDR3 has 15 residues.

This clone has a handful of counts. This sequence joins TRBV11-2 and TRBJ2-1; the match to TRBD2 covers 9 bases. The V gene's germline CDR1 is SGHAT and CDR2 FQNNGV. The CDR3 extends over 14 amino acids. The ends lost 8 bases at V and 7 bases at J; junction bases unmatched: 9. Here the CDR3 DNA reads TGTGCCAGCCAGACCTGGCGGGGGGGGAATGAGCAGTTCTTC. This codes for CASQTWRGGNEQFF.

V usage is TRBV19 and J usage is TRBJ2-5, with 9 bases lining up with TRBD2. V trimming: 6 bases; J trimming: 0 bases; junction bases outside the gene matches: 5. The CDR3 is 15 amino acids. Germline V gene sequence: CDR1 LNHDA, CDR2 SQIVND (reference sequence). The CDR3 DNA follows: TGTGCCAGTAGACCTAGCGGGGAGTACCAAGAGACCCAGTACTTC. This translates into CASRPSGEYQETQYF.

This chain joins TRBV30 and TRBJ1-3; the D is unclear. Trimming took 4 bases from V and 2 from J, leaving 6 bases between them. This CDR3 is built from 12 residues. In germline, CDR1 is GTSNPN, CDR2 SVGIG (reference sequence). The CDR3 reads CAWKSAGNTIYF. Here the CDR3 DNA reads TGTGCCTGGAAGTCAGCTGGAAACACCATATATTTT.

The CDR3 bases are TGTGCCAGCAGCCCCCCCCAGATGAACACTGAAGCTTTCTTT. Protein sequence: CASSPPQMNTEAFF. The V call is TRBV11-2, the J call TRBJ1-1; no definite D call. V lost 5 bases, J lost 0 bases, and 10 bases lay in between. Germline values: CDR1 SGHAT, CDR2 FQNNGV. This CDR3 region has 14 residues.

The V gene is TRBV14, the J gene TRBJ2-1, with 7 bases that match TRBD2. The length of the CDR3 is 14 residues. V lost 9 bases, J lost 4 bases, and 9 bases stayed unmatched. Looked up from germline, CDR1 is SGHDN and CDR2 is FVKESK. As DNA, the CDR3 is TGTGCCAGACCGCCGGGACTACTATACAATGAGCAGTTCTTC. Its protein product is CARPPGLLYNEQFF.

The V and J genes are TRBV9 and TRBJ2-5; 9 bases match TRBD1. This CDR3 region has 20 residues. CDR1 is SGDLS and CDR2 is YYNGEE in the germline V gene. J lost 0 bases, V lost 0 bases, and 15 bases had no gene match. CDR3: CASSVGLRLGGTGYQETQYF. The CDR3 DNA reads TGTGCCAGCAGCGTAGGTCTGCGTCTTGGAGGGACAGGGTACCAAGAGACCCAGTACTTC.

This clone was seen only once. This sequence joins TRBV3-1 (or the pseudogene TRBV3-2) and TRBJ2-7; 8 nucleotides align to TRBD1. Germline V lookup: CDR1 LGHDT, CDR2 YNNKEL (reference sequence). The CDR3 is 16 residues long. V gave up 2 bases and J gave up 2 bases; unmatched junction bases: 8. CDR3 nucleotides: TGTGCCAGCAGCCAATTTATTCAGGGGGCAGCCTACGAGCAGTACTTC. Its translation is CASSQFIQGAAYEQYF.

This rearrangement joins TRBV30 to TRBJ1-5, with 7 bases lining up with TRBD1. J lost 7 bases, V lost 6 bases, and 6 bases had no gene match. The germline CDR1 and CDR2 sequences are GTSNPN and SVGIG (reference sequence). CDR3 size: 12 residues. CDR3 sequence (DNA): TGTGCCTGCAACAGGGGCGGCCAGCCCCAGCATTTT. This sequence encodes CACNRGGQPQHF.

V and J are TRBV5-5 and TRBJ2-1, with 12 bases lining up with TRBD2. V was clipped by 0 bases and J by 9 bases; unmatched bases: 4. The CDR3 totals 15 residues. From germline, CDR1 is SGHKS and CDR2 YYEKEE (reference sequence). CDR3 nucleotide sequence: TGTGCCAGCAGCTTGGGACTAGCGGGAGTCACTGAGCAGTTCTTC. Protein sequence: CASSLGLAGVTEQFF.

This chain connects TRBV2 to TRBJ1-4; weak D call: TRBD1 (5 bases). The CDR3 has 11 residues. V was trimmed by 3 bases and J by 9 bases, leaving 5 bases between them. Germline values: CDR1 SNHLY, CDR2 FYNNEI. The CDR3 spells CASSEDKKLFF. CDR3 DNA sequence: TGTGCCAGCAGTGAGGACAAAAAACTGTTTTTT.

The rearrangement uses TRBV19 and TRBJ1-1; D is perhaps TRBD1 (5 bases). V gave up 3 bases and J gave up 2 bases, with 16 bases separating them. The CDR3 runs 16 residues. In germline, CDR1 is LNHDA, CDR2 SQIVND (reference sequence). This CDR3 reads CASSMGRRVPNTEAFF. CDR3 coding DNA: TGTGCCAGTAGTATGGGACGGAGGGTGCCCAACACTGAAGCTTTCTTT.

In its sample, this clone was seen many times. V gene TRBV7-2 combines with J gene TRBJ2-7; weak D call: TRBD2 (6 bases). This CDR3 comprises 14 residues. Deletions cut 3 bases from V and 2 bases from J, with 11 bases between. Germline CDR1 is SGHTA and CDR2 is FQGNSA. DNA of the CDR3: TGTGCCAGCAGCTTTACTAGCCTAACCTACGAGCAGTACTTC. This encodes CASSFTSLTYEQYF.

The rearrangement links TRBV7-9 to TRBJ2-7; TRBD2 aligns across 11 bases. The CDR3 has 14 residues. V lost 0 bases to trimming and J lost 8 bases; unmatched junction nucleotides: 3. CDR1 is SEHNR and CDR2 is FQNEAQ in the germline V gene (reference sequence). CDR3 coding DNA: TGTGCCAGCAGCTTAGCCGGGACTAGCGGAAAGCAGTACTTC. This sequence encodes CASSLAGTSGKQYF. Complete variable domain (other parts from reference TRBV7-9 and TRBJ2-7): DTGVSQNPRHKITKRGQNVTFRCDPISEHNRLYWYRQTLGQGPEFLTYFQNEAQLEKSRLLSDRFSAERPKGSFSTLEIQRTEQGDSAMYLCASSLAGTSGKQYFGPGTRLTVT.

The CDR3 coding sequence is TGCAGTGCCCAAAGGGAGGGCGCAAGGCATTTT. This sequence encodes CSAQREGARHF. The gene calls are TRBV20-1 and TRBJ1-5; D gene uncertain. CDR3 length: 11 amino acids. Germline-derived CDR1 and CDR2 are DFQATT and SNEGSKA (reference sequence). Deletions cut 6 bases from V and 15 bases from J, with 18 bases between.

The V gene is TRBV3-1 (or the pseudogene TRBV3-2), the J gene TRBJ1-3, with D tentatively TRBD1 (5 bases). This CDR3 spans 14 amino acids. CDR1 is LGHDT, CDR2 YNNKEL, per germline (reference sequence). The germline V and J ends were trimmed by 4 bases and 0 bases, with 7 bases remaining between them. CDR3 bases: TGTGCCAGCAGCCGCGGGACCTCTGGAAACACCATATATTTT. As protein: CASSRGTSGNTIYF.

CDR3 in amino acids: CASIAEPLSTDTQYF. The CDR3 DNA reads as TGTGCCAGCATCGCGGAACCCCTTAGCACAGATACGCAGTATTTT. The chain joins TRBV2 to TRBJ2-3; D call uncertain. The length of the CDR3 is 15 residues. Trimming cost V 7 bases and J 0 bases, with 14 bases left between them. Germline CDR1 reads SNHLY; CDR2 reads FYNNEI.

This chain joins TRBV5-1 and TRBJ1-1; D possibly corresponds to TRBD1 (6 bases). The germline V gene encodes CDR1 SGHRS and CDR2 YFSETQ. Trimming left V 0 bases short and J 7 bases short, with 7 bases between. This CDR3 spans 12 amino acids. This CDR3 is CASSLGQDEAFF. In DNA, the CDR3 is TGCGCCAGCAGCTTGGGACAGGATGAAGCTTTCTTT.